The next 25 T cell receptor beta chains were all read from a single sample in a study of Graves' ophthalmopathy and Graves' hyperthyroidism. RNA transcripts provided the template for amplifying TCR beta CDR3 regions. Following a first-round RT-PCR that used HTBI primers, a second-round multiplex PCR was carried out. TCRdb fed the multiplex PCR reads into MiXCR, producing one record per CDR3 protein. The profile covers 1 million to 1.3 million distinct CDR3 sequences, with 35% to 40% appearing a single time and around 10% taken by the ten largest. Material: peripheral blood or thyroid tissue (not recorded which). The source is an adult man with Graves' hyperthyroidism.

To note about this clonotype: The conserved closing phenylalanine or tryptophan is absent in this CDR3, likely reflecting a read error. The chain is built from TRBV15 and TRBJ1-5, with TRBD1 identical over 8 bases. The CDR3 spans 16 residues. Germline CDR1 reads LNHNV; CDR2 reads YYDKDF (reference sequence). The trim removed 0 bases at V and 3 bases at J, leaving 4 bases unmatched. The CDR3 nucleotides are TGTGCCACCAGCAGAGAATGGACAGGGCACAATCAGCCCCAGCATGTT. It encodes CATSREWTGHNQPQHV.

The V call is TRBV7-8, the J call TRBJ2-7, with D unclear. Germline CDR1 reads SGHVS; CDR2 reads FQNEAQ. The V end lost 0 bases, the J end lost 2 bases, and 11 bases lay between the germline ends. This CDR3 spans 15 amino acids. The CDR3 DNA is TGTGCCAGCAGCTTAGCGCGAGTGCCGACCTACGAGCAGTACTTC. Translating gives CASSLARVPTYEQYF.

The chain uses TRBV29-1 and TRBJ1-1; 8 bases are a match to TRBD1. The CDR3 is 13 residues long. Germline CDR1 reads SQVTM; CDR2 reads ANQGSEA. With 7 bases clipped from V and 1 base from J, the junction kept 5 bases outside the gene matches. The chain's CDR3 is CSGTGQANTEAFF. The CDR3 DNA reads TGCAGCGGAACGGGACAGGCGAACACTGAAGCTTTCTTT.

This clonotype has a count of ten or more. The CDR3, as DNA: TGTGCCAGCAGCTTGGGTGGTGGGTTTGAAGCTTTCTTT. This sequence encodes CASSLGGGFEAFF. The chain couples TRBV5-6 to TRBJ1-1; D gene uncertain. The V gene lost 0 bases and the J gene lost 7 bases, with 10 bases spanning the gap. Per germline, CDR1 SGHDT and CDR2 YYEEEE. This CDR3 is 13 amino acids long.

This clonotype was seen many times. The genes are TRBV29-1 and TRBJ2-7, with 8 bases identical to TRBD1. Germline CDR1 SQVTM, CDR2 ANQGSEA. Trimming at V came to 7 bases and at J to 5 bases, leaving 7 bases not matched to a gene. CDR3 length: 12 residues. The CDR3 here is CSAIPTGDEQYF. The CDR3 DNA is TGCAGCGCTATCCCGACAGGGGACGAGCAGTACTTC.

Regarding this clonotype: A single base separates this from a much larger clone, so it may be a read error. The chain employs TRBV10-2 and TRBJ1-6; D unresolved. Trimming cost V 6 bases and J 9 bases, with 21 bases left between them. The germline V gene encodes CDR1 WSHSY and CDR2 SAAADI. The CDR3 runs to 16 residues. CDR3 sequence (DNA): TGCGCCAGCAGCCAAGCGGCCCGAGAGAGAAGTTCACCCCTCCACTTT. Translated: CASSQAARERSSPLHF.

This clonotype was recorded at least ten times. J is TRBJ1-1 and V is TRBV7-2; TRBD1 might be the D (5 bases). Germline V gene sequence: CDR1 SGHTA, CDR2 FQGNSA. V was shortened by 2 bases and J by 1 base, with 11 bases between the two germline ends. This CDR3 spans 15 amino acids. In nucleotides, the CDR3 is TGTGCCAGCAGCTTATACGGAGGGGAGAACACTGAAGCTTTCTTT. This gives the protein CASSLYGGENTEAFF. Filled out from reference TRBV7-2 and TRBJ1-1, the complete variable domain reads GAGVSQSPSNKVTEKGKDVELRCDPISGHTALYWYRQSLGQGLEFLIYFQGNSAPDKSGLPSDRFSAERTGGSVSTLTIQRTQQEDSAVYLCASSLYGGENTEAFFGQGTRLTVV.

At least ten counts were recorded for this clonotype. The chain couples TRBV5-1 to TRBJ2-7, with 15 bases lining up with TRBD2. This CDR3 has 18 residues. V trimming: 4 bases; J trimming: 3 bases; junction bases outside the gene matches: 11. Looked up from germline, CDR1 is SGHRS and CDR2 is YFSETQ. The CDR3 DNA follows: TGCGCCAGCAGCACAGAACCGGGACTAGCGGGAGGCGGCTACGAGCAGTACTTC. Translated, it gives CASSTEPGLAGGGYEQYF.

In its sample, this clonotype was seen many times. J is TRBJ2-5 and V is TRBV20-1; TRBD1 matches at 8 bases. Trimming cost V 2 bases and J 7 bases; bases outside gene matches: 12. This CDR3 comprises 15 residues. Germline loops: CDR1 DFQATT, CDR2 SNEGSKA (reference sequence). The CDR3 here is CSARQGTGNFGTQYF. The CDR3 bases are TGCAGTGCTAGACAAGGGACAGGCAATTTCGGGACCCAGTACTTC.

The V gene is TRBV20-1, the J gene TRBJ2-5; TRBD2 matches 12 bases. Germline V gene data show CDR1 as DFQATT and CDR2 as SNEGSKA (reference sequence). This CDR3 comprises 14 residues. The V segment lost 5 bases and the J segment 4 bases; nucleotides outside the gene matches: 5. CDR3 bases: TGCAGTGCTCAAACTAGCGGGAGGCGAGAGACCCAGTACTTC. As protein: CSAQTSGRRETQYF.

CDR3 coding DNA: TGTGCCACGGGAACCGAACAGGGGGCCAAGACCCAGTACTTC. It is translated as CATGTEQGAKTQYF. The chain has TRBV24-1 and TRBJ2-5; 9 nucleotides agree with TRBD1. The CDR3 spans 14 residues. V trimming: 10 bases; J trimming: 6 bases; junction bases outside the gene matches: 11. The germline V gene encodes CDR1 KGHDR and CDR2 SFDVKD.

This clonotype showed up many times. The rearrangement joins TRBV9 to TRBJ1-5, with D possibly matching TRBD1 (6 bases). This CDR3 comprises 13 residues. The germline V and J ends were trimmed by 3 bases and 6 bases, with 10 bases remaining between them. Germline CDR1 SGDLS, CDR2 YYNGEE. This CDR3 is CASSDEGGQPQHF. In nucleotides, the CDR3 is TGTGCCAGCAGCGACGAGGGGGGTCAGCCCCAGCATTTT.

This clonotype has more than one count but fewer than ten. The CDR3: CASSVGHLQETQYF. CDR3 nucleotides: TGCGCCAGCAGTGTGGGACACCTCCAAGAGACCCAGTACTTC. The V gene is TRBV10-2, the J gene TRBJ2-5, with TRBD1 as a possible D gene (6 bases). V dropped 4 bases and J dropped 1 base, with 10 bases sitting between them. Germline CDR1 is WSHSY and CDR2 is SAAADI. CDR3 length equals 14 residues.

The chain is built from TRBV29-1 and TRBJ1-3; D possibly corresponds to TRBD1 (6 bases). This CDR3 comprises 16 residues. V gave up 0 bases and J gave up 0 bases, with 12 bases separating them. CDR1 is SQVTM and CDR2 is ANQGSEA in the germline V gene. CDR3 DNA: TGCAGCGTTGAAGATCGGGACATAGCCTCTGGAAACACCATATATTTT. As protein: CSVEDRDIASGNTIYF.

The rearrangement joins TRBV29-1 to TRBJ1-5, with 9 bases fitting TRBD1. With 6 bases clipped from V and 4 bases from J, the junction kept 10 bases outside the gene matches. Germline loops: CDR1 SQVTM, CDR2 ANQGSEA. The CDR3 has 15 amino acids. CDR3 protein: CSVQDRGLGNQPQHF. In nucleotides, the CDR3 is TGCAGCGTGCAGGACAGGGGCTTAGGTAATCAGCCCCAGCATTTT.

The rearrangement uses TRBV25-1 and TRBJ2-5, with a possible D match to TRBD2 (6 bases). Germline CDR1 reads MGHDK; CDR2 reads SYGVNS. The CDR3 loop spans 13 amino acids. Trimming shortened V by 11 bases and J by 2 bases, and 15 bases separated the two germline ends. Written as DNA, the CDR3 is TGTGCCGCCGGGGGATCCTTACAAGAGACCCAGTACTTC. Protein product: CAAGGSLQETQYF.

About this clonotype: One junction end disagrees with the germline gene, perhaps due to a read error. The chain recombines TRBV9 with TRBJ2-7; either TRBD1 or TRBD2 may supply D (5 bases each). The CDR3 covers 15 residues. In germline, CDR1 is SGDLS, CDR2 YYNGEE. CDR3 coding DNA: TGTGCCAGCAGCCCTGGGGGAGCCCCGTCTCCGGAGCTGTACTTC. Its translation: CASSPGGAPSPELYF.

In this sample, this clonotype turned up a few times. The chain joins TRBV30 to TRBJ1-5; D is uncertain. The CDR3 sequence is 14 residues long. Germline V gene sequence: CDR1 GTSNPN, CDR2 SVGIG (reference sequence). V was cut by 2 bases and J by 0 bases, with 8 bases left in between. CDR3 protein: CAWSYGDSNQPQHF. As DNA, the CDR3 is TGTGCCTGGAGTTACGGAGATAGCAATCAGCCCCAGCATTTT.

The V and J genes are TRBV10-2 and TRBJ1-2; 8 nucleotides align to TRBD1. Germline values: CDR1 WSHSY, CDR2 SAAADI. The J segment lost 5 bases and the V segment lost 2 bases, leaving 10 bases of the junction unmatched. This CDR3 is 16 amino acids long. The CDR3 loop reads CASSEPDRERSYGYTF. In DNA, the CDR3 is TGCGCCAGCAGTGAGCCGGACAGGGAGCGTAGTTATGGCTACACCTTC.

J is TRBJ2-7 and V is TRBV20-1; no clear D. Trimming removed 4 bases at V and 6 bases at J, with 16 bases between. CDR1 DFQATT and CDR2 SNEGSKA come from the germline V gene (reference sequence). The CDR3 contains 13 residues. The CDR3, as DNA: TGCAGTGCTATCGCAGATAACTACGTCGAGCAGTACTTC. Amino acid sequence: CSAIADNYVEQYF.

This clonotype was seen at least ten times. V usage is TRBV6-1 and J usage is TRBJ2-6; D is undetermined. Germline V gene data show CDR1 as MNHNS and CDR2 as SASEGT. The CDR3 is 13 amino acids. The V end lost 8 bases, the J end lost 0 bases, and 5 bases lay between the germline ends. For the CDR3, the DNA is TGTGCCAGCTTTCCCTCTGGGGCCAACGTCCTGACTTTC. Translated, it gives CASFPSGANVLTF.

CDR3: CSGGQGFLGEQYF. The DNA for the CDR3 is TGCAGCGGGGGACAGGGGTTTCTGGGCGAGCAGTACTTC. The gene calls are TRBV29-1 and TRBJ2-7; 10 nucleotides match TRBD1. Unmatched junction bases numbered 9, after V lost 7 bases and J lost 6 bases. The germline V gene encodes CDR1 SQVTM and CDR2 ANQGSEA. The CDR3 spans 13 residues.

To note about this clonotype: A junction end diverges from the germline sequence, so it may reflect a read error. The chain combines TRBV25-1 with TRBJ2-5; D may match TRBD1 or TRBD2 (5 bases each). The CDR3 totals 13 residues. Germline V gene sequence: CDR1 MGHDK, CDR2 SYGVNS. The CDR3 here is CASSYWGKETRYF. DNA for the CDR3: TGTGCCAGCAGTTACTGGGGGAAAGAGACCCGGTACTTC.

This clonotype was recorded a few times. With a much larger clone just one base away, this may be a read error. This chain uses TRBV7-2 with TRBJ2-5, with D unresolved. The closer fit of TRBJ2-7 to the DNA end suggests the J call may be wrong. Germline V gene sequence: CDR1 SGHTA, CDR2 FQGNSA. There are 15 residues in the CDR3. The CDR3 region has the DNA TGTGCCAGCAGCTTAACGGCATTCGGCGCCTACGAGCAGTACTTC. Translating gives CASSLTAFGAYEQYF.

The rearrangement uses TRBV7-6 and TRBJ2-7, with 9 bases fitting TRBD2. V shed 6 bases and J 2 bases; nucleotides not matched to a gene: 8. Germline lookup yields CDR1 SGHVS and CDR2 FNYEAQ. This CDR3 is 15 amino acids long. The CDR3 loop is CASRAGVAGAYEQYF. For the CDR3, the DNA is TGTGCCAGCAGAGCAGGGGTAGCGGGAGCCTACGAGCAGTACTTC. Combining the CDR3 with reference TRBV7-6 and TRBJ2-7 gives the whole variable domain GAGVSQSPRYKVTKRGQDVALRCDPISGHVSLYWYRQALGQGPEFLTYFNYEAQQDKSGLPNDRFSAERPEGSISTLTIQRTEQRDSAMYRCASRAGVAGAYEQYFGPGTRLTVT.